The 16 T cell receptor beta chains below come from one sample, sequenced in a study of PD-1 blockade in classical Hodgkin lymphoma. Sequencing used immunoSEQ multiplex PCR; TCRdb keeps in-frame clones, though not all of them. The sample includes 20,000 to 25,000 clones, around 94% seen only once; the top ten take roughly 5.5%. Time point noted: newly diagnosed, previously untreated cHL patient sample. The sample taken for sequencing was peripheral blood mononuclear cells (PBMCs). These receptors were collected from a human donor with classical Hodgkin lymphoma.

V usage is TRBV15 and J usage is TRBJ1-1; D remains unclear. Trimming pared 1 base from V and 1 base from J, leaving 10 bases between. The CDR3 has 15 amino acids. Germline loops: CDR1 LNHNV, CDR2 YYDKDF (reference sequence). The CDR3 coding sequence is TGTGCCACCAGCAGAGTCCGAGAGGGGAACACTGAAGCTTTCTTT. Encoded protein: CATSRVREGNTEAFF.

V gene TRBV25-1 combines with J gene TRBJ2-2; 10 positions match TRBD1. The junction had 9 bases not matched to a gene; V was cut back by 7 bases and J by 7 bases. The germline CDR1 and CDR2 sequences are MGHDK and SYGVNS. The CDR3 totals 15 residues. CDR3 sequence reads: CASTQGQGPVGELFF. CDR3 bases: TGTGCCAGCACCCAGGGACAGGGGCCGGTCGGGGAGCTGTTTTTT.

The rearrangement links TRBV19 to TRBJ2-1, with D perhaps matching TRBD2 (5 bases). CDR1 and CDR2 from the germline V gene are LNHDA and SQIVND (reference sequence). Trimming took 2 bases from V and 0 from J, leaving 8 bases between them. This CDR3 contains 15 residues. For the CDR3, the DNA is TGTGCCAGTAGTATAAGCGGTAGCTCCTACAATGAGCAGTTCTTC. It specifies CASSISGSSYNEQFF.

The chain combines TRBV28 with TRBJ2-3, with 7 bases lining up with TRBD1. Germline CDR1 reads MDHEN; CDR2 reads SYDVKM. This CDR3 has 14 amino acids. Trimming at V came to 7 bases and at J to 0 bases, leaving 4 bases not matched to a gene. CDR3: CASNLDRSTDTQYF. The CDR3 DNA reads TGTGCCAGCAATCTGGACAGGAGCACAGATACGCAGTATTTT. The variable domain in full, completed from reference TRBV28 and TRBJ2-3, reads DVKVTQSSRYLVKRTGEKVFLECVQDMDHENMFWYRQDPGLGLRLIYFSYDVKMKEKGDIPEGYSVSREKKERFSLILESASTNQTSMYLCASNLDRSTDTQYFGPGTRLTVL.

The chain joins TRBV4-2 to TRBJ1-2, with D tentatively TRBD1 (5 bases). V gave up 0 bases and J gave up 8 bases, with 13 bases separating them. CDR1 is LGHNA and CDR2 is YNFKEQ in the germline V gene. This CDR3 region has 14 residues. This CDR3 is CASSQDPRATGYTF. CDR3 coding DNA: TGTGCCAGCAGCCAAGACCCCAGGGCAACGGGCTACACCTTC.

The rearrangement links TRBV18 to TRBJ2-7, with 8 bases that match TRBD1. The V gene end was trimmed by 4 bases and the J gene end by 5 bases; junction bases not matched to a gene: 7. Per the germline V gene, CDR1 is KGHSH and CDR2 is LQKENI. This CDR3 region has 14 residues. For the CDR3, the DNA is TGTGCCAGCTCACTCGCGACAGGGGCGAACGAGCAGTACTTC. Translating it yields CASSLATGANEQYF. The full variable domain, completed using reference TRBV18 and TRBJ2-7, is NAGVMQNPRHLVRRRGQEARLRCSPMKGHSHVYWYRQLPEEGLKFMVYLQKENIIDESGMPKERFSAEFPKEGPSILRIQQVVRGDSAAYFCASSLATGANEQYFGPGTRLTVT.

This chain connects TRBV7-6 to TRBJ2-3; 11 bases align to TRBD2. Germline assignment: CDR1 SGHVS and CDR2 FNYEAQ. The trim removed 1 base at V and 7 bases at J, leaving 7 bases unmatched. This CDR3 comprises 16 residues. The CDR3 bases are TGTGCCAGCAGCTTAGTACTAGCGGGGGCCGGGAATACGCAGTATTTT. It encodes CASSLVLAGAGNTQYF.

Worth noting for this clone: The identical CDR3 is also encoded by other nucleotide sequences in the sample. This chain links TRBV28 with TRBJ1-2; no clear D. V lost 6 bases and J lost 1, with 6 bases in between. Germline lookup yields CDR1 MDHEN and CDR2 SYDVKM. The CDR3 runs 12 residues. CDR3 sequence reads: CASSLRNYGYTF. CDR3 coding DNA: TGTGCCAGCAGCCTTCGTAACTATGGCTACACCTTC.

The chain carries TRBV7-2 and TRBJ1-1, with D maybe TRBD1 (5 bases). The germline V gene has CDR1 SGHTA and CDR2 FQGNSA. This CDR3 is 14 amino acids long. Deletions cut 2 bases from V and 11 bases from J, with 18 bases between. CDR3 protein: CASSLIGQGVEAFF. CDR3 sequence (DNA): TGTGCCAGCAGCTTAATCGGCCAGGGAGTTGAGGCTTTCTTT.

The chain joins TRBV19 to TRBJ1-1; the match to TRBD1 covers 8 bases. CDR3 length equals 14 residues. CDR1 and CDR2 (germline): LNHDA, SQIVND (reference sequence). V gave up 5 bases and J gave up 3 bases; unmatched junction bases: 5. CDR3 residues: CASSLDRADTEAFF. For the CDR3, the DNA is TGTGCCAGTAGTTTGGACAGGGCGGACACTGAAGCTTTCTTT.

The chain employs TRBV10-1 and TRBJ2-1, with D hard to call. This CDR3 is 14 amino acids long. Germline loops: CDR1 WNHNN, CDR2 SYGVQD (reference sequence). As DNA, the CDR3 is TGCGGGACCGGTCCCCGAATCACCTACAATGAGCAGTTCTTC. Translated: CGTGPRITYNEQFF.

The V gene is TRBV5-1, the J gene TRBJ1-2; TRBD1 aligns across 10 bases. The CDR3 extends over 13 amino acids. V gave up 3 bases and J gave up 6 bases; unmatched junction bases: 2. Germline CDR1 SGHRS, CDR2 YFSETQ. The CDR3 DNA reads TGCGCCAGCAGCTGGACAGGGGGAGATGGCTACACCTTC. Protein product: CASSWTGGDGYTF. The full variable domain, with the rest looked up from reference TRBV5-1 and TRBJ1-2, is KAGVTQTPRYLIKTRGQQVTLSCSPISGHRSVSWYQQTPGQGLQFLFEYFSETQRNKGNFPGRFSGRQFSNSRSEMNVSTLELGDSALYLCASSWTGGDGYTFGSGTRLTVV.

The chain combines TRBV18 with TRBJ1-2; maybe TRBD1 (6 bases). Germline V gene lookup returns CDR1 KGHSH and CDR2 LQKENI. V lost 3 bases and J 3 bases, leaving 11 bases between the germline ends. CDR3 length: 14 amino acids. The CDR3 spells CASSPGGGDYGYTF. The DNA for the CDR3 is TGTGCCAGCTCACCGGGTGGGGGCGACTATGGCTACACCTTC.

The chain is built from TRBV5-1 and TRBJ2-4; tentative D call: TRBD1 (6 bases). Per the germline V gene, CDR1 is SGHRS and CDR2 is YFSETQ. The CDR3 runs to 14 residues. Trimming pared 5 bases from V and 5 bases from J, leaving 14 bases between. The chain's CDR3 is CASSPDRPQNIQYF. For the CDR3, the DNA is TGCGCCAGCAGTCCGGACAGACCCCAAAACATTCAGTACTTC.

The V gene is TRBV29-1, the J gene TRBJ1-2; TRBD1 aligns across 7 bases. Trimming cost V 7 bases and J 8 bases; bases outside gene matches: 19. Germline values: CDR1 SQVTM, CDR2 ANQGSEA. The CDR3 length is 15 residues. This CDR3 reads CSGNLEEGGTGGYTF. CDR3 DNA: TGCAGCGGTAACCTCGAAGAAGGGGGCACGGGGGGCTACACCTTC. Filled out from reference TRBV29-1 and TRBJ1-2, the complete variable domain reads SAVISQKPSRDICQRGTSLTIQCQVDSQVTMMFWYRQQPGQSLTLIATANQGSEATYESGFVIDKFPISRPNLTFSTLTVSNMSPEDSSIYLCSGNLEEGGTGGYTFGSGTRLTVV.

This chain links TRBV14 with TRBJ1-2; D is unresolved. Trimming pared 3 bases from V and 4 bases from J, leaving 12 bases between. CDR1 and CDR2 from the germline V gene are SGHDN and FVKESK. The CDR3 is made up of 14 amino acids. The CDR3: CASSQGTVFYGYTF. CDR3 in DNA: TGTGCCAGCAGCCAGGGAACAGTCTTCTATGGCTACACCTTC.